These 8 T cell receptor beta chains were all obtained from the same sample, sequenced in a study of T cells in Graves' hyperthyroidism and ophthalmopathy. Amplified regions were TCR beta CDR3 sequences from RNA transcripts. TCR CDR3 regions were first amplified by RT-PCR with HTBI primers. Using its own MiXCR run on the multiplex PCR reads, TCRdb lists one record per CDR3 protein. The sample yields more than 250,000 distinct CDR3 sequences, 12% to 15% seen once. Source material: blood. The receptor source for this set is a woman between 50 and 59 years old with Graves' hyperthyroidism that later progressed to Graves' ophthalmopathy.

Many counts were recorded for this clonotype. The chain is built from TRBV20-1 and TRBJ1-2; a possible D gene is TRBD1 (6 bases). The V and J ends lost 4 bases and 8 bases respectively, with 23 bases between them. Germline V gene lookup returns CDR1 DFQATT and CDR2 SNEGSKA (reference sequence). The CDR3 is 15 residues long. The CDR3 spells CSAIPPSGAARGYTF. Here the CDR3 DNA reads TGCAGTGCTATTCCTCCCTCGGGGGCGGCGAGGGGCTACACCTTC.

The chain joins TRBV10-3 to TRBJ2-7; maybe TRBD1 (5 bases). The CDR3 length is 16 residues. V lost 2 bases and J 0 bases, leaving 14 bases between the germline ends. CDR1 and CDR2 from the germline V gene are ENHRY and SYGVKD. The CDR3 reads CAISEKGGASSYEQYF. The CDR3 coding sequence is TGTGCCATCAGTGAGAAAGGTGGGGCAAGCTCCTACGAGCAGTACTTC.

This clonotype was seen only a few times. The CDR3 nucleotides read TGCGCCAGCAGCCAAGCTCCGGGTGGGTGGAATGAGCAGTTCTTC. It yields the protein CASSQAPGGWNEQFF. V gene TRBV4-1 combines with J gene TRBJ2-1; D gene ambiguous. The CDR3 totals 15 residues. The germline V gene encodes CDR1 MGHRA and CDR2 YSYEKL. Between the trimmed V and J ends, which lost 1 base and 7 bases, there was a span of 14 bases.

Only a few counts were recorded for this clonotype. The chain's CDR3 is CASSDPLAKGIAKNIQYF. In DNA form, the CDR3 reads TGTGCCAGCAGTGACCCCCTCGCCAAGGGGATAGCCAAAAACATTCAGTACTTC. The chain employs TRBV25-1 and TRBJ2-4, with D possibly being TRBD1 (5 bases). The CDR3 consists of 18 residues. With 3 bases removed from V and 0 bases from J, the gap between germline ends came to 18 bases. The germline gives CDR1 MGHDK, CDR2 SYGVNS.

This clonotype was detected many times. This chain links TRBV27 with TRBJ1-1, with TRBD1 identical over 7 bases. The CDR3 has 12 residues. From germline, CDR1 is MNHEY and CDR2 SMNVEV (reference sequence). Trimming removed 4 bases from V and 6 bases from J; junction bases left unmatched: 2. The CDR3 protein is CASSSRGAEAFF. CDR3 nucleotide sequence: TGTGCCAGCAGTTCCAGGGGGGCTGAAGCTTTCTTT.

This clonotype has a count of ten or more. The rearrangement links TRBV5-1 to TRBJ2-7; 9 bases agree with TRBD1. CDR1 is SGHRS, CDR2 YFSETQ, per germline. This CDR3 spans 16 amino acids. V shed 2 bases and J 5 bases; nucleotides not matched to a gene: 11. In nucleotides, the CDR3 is TGCGCCAGCAGCTTTCATACAGGGGGCGCCCCGGACGAGCAGTACTTC. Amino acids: CASSFHTGGAPDEQYF.

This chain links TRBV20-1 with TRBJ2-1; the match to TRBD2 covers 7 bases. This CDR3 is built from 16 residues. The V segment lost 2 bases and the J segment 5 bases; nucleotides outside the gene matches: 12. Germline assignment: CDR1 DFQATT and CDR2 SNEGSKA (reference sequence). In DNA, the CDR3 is TGCAGTGCTAGACTTTATTGGCTAGCGGTCAACAATGAGCAGTTCTTC. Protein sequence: CSARLYWLAVNNEQFF.

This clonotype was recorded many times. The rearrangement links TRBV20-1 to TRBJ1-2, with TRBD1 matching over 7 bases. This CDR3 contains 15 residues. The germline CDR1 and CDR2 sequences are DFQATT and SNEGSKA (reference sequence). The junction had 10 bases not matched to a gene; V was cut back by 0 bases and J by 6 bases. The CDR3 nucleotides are TGCAGTGCTAGAGATCAGGGGGACCCCCTCCATGGCTACACCTTC. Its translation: CSARDQGDPLHGYTF.